One sample yielded the 20 T cell receptor beta chains listed below, sequenced in a study of spatial heterogeneity in lung cancer. As for time point: sample taken at primary tumor resection. The input material, whole RNA from tumor, nontumor lung or frozen PBMC, was sequenced unsorted. A single record per CDR3 protein comes from TCRdb applying MiXCR to the 5' RACE reads. The sample carries approximately 40,000 distinct CDR3 sequences, roughly 5.6% recorded once. Sequenced here: PBMCs, sampled at surgery. The receptors here all came from a female donor with early-stage non-small cell lung cancer.

Ten or more counts support this clonotype. J is TRBJ2-7 and V is TRBV7-8; possible D gene TRBD2, 6 bases. Trimming stripped 1 base from V and 2 bases from J, with 6 bases between. The germline V gene encodes CDR1 SGHVS and CDR2 FQNEAQ. This CDR3 comprises 13 residues. The CDR3 nucleotides are TGTGCCAGCAGCTTAGGACTAGCCTACGAGCAGTACTTC. It translates to CASSLGLAYEQYF. The variable domain in full, with the rest retrieved from reference TRBV7-8 and TRBJ2-7, is GAGVSQSPRYKVAKRGQDVALRCDPISGHVSLFWYQQALGQGPEFLTYFQNEAQLDKSGLPSDRFFAERPEGSVSTLKIQRTQQEDSAVYLCASSLGLAYEQYFGPGTRLTVT.

The V and J genes are TRBV11-1 and TRBJ2-7, with a weak D call TRBD1 (6 bases). The CDR3 has 15 amino acids. V lost 1 base and J lost 3, with 13 bases in between. CDR1 is SGHAT and CDR2 is FQDESV in the germline V gene (reference sequence). This CDR3 is CASSLVRGRGYEQYF. The CDR3 DNA is TGTGCCAGCAGCTTAGTACGTGGCAGGGGCTACGAGCAGTACTTC.

This clonotype was observed at least ten times. V gene TRBV5-1 combines with J gene TRBJ2-3; D uncertain. Germline V gene sequence: CDR1 SGHRS, CDR2 YFSETQ. V lost 1 base and J lost 0, with 9 bases in between. This CDR3 is 15 amino acids long. CDR3 nucleotide sequence: TGCGCCAGCAGCTTGACGAAGGCTAGCACAGATACGCAGTATTTT. Amino acids: CASSLTKASTDTQYF.

This clonotype was recorded at least ten times. The V gene is TRBV6-2 or TRBV6-3, the J gene TRBJ1-1; D is possibly TRBD1 (5 bases). This CDR3 spans 13 amino acids. The V end was cut by 8 bases, the J end by 7 bases, with 17 bases between. Looked up from germline, CDR1 is MNHEY and CDR2 is SVGEGT. The CDR3 coding sequence is TGTGCCAGCCAAGCAGGGAATGTCGGTGAAGCTTTCTTT. It yields the protein CASQAGNVGEAFF.

This clonotype was picked up many times. V and J are TRBV4-1 and TRBJ1-2; D may be TRBD1 (6 bases). Per germline, CDR1 MGHRA and CDR2 YSYEKL. The CDR3 contains 15 residues. V was clipped by 1 base and J by 5 bases, with 14 bases between them. The CDR3 DNA reads as TGCGCCAGCAGCCAAGTATACGGACAGATGTATGGCTACACCTTC. Amino acids: CASSQVYGQMYGYTF.

This clonotype was seen only a few times. The genes are TRBV10-1 and TRBJ2-7; TRBD1 or TRBD2 may be the D gene (5 bases each). Between the trimmed V and J ends, which lost 0 bases and 8 bases, there was a span of 11 bases. The CDR3 contains 13 residues. Germline CDR1 reads WNHNN; CDR2 reads SYGVQD (reference sequence). The CDR3 spells CASSESMGTKQYF. In DNA, the CDR3 is TGCGCCAGCAGTGAGTCTATGGGGACGAAGCAGTACTTC.

This clonotype has a handful of counts. The rearrangement links TRBV20-1 to TRBJ1-1; tentative D call: TRBD1 (6 bases). V was cut by 5 bases and J by 5 bases, with 15 bases left in between. The CDR3 loop spans 13 amino acids. The germline CDR1 and CDR2 sequences are DFQATT and SNEGSKA (reference sequence). CDR3 loop: CSALGTPETEAFF. CDR3 in DNA: TGCAGTGCTCTGGGGACACCGGAAACTGAAGCTTTCTTT.

This clonotype was seen many times. V and J are TRBV3-1 and TRBJ2-3; tentatively, D is TRBD1 (6 bases). The germline gives CDR1 LGHDT, CDR2 YNNKEL (reference sequence). V lost 5 bases to trimming and J lost 2 bases, with 17 bases between them. The length of the CDR3 is 16 residues. CDR3 residues: CASSYHAPGVTDTQYF. In DNA form, the CDR3 reads TGTGCCAGCAGCTATCACGCGCCAGGGGTCACAGATACGCAGTATTTT.

Worth noting for this clonotype: A much larger clone differs from this one at a single base, so this may be a read error. The chain uses TRBV5-4 and TRBJ2-1; D might be TRBD2 (6 bases). Germline assignment: CDR1 SGHNT and CDR2 YYREEE (reference sequence). The CDR3 length is 15 residues. CDR3 region: CASSSPGLGVNAQFF. The CDR3 region has the DNA TGTGCCAGCAGCTCGCCGGGACTGGGGGTCAATGCGCAGTTCTTC.

This clonotype was detected ten times or more. The gene calls are TRBV20-1 and TRBJ2-5; D gene unclear. The CDR3 is 15 amino acids. Trimming stripped 2 bases from V and 1 base from J, with 14 bases between. Germline V gene data show CDR1 as DFQATT and CDR2 as SNEGSKA (reference sequence). The CDR3 is CSARSSSPFQETQYF. The CDR3 coding sequence is TGCAGTGCTAGAAGTAGCTCACCGTTCCAAGAGACCCAGTACTTC.

Ten or more counts support this clonotype. The rearrangement links TRBV20-1 to TRBJ2-7; 16 bases are a match to TRBD2. V dropped 4 bases and J dropped 5; count of bases not matched to a gene: 8. Germline V gene lookup returns CDR1 DFQATT and CDR2 SNEGSKA (reference sequence). The CDR3 extends over 16 amino acids. The CDR3 is CSATGTSGRESHEQYF. CDR3 nucleotide sequence: TGCAGTGCTACCGGGACTAGCGGGAGGGAGTCCCACGAGCAGTACTTC.

There are many counts of this clonotype. J is TRBJ1-2 and V is TRBV4-3; D ambiguous. This CDR3 spans 17 amino acids. Trimming removed 0 bases at V and 4 bases at J, with 18 bases between. From germline, CDR1 is LGHNA and CDR2 YSLEER. DNA of the CDR3: TGCGCCAGCAGCCAAGAACAAAGTCCCCCATTCTTCTATGGCTACACCTTC. It yields the protein CASSQEQSPPFFYGYTF.

The chain links TRBV3-1 to TRBJ1-4; 8 nucleotides match TRBD1. V was pared by 3 bases and J by 0 bases, with 9 bases of the junction left unmatched. This CDR3 comprises 18 residues. From germline, CDR1 is LGHDT and CDR2 YNNKEL (reference sequence). The CDR3 here is CASSHGITGGATNEKLFF. CDR3 coding DNA: TGTGCCAGCAGCCATGGGATTACAGGGGGTGCAACTAATGAAAAACTGTTTTTT.

The chain carries TRBV25-1 and TRBJ2-7; the match to TRBD1 covers 10 bases. Germline V CDR1 and CDR2: MGHDK, SYGVNS. The length of the CDR3 is 15 residues. Losses at the gene ends were 7 bases for V and 6 bases for J; bases not matched to a gene: 12. The CDR3 loop is CASKEDRGRGGEQYF. The CDR3 nucleotides are TGTGCCAGCAAGGAAGACAGGGGGCGCGGGGGCGAGCAGTACTTC.

At least ten counts were recorded for this clonotype. V and J are TRBV29-1 and TRBJ1-5; D may be TRBD1 (6 bases). The CDR3 extends over 13 amino acids. V was clipped by 5 bases and J by 0 bases, with 8 bases between them. Germline V gene sequence: CDR1 SQVTM, CDR2 ANQGSEA. CDR3 nucleotides: TGCAGCGTTCAGACAGGTAGCAATCAGCCCCAGCATTTT. This codes for CSVQTGSNQPQHF.

A note on this clonotype: A single base separates this from a much larger clone, so it may be a read error. The chain links TRBV5-1 to TRBJ2-3, with 10 nucleotides matching TRBD2. This CDR3 has 15 amino acids. Germline V CDR1 and CDR2: SGHRS, YFSETQ. The V segment lost 7 bases and the J segment 2 bases; nucleotides outside the gene matches: 7. The CDR3 here is CASGRTSGVTDTQYF. Here the CDR3 DNA reads TGCGCCAGCGGTCGGACTAGCGGAGTCACAGATACGCAGTATTTT.

This clonotype was counted ten times or more. The genes are TRBV4-3 and TRBJ2-1; D call uncertain. V was pared by 3 bases and J by 7 bases, with 7 bases between. The germline CDR1 and CDR2 sequences are LGHNA and YSLEER. The CDR3 runs 12 residues. CDR3 protein: CASSHEENEQFF. The CDR3 coding sequence is TGCGCCAGCAGCCATGAGGAGAATGAGCAGTTCTTC.

This clonotype was recorded at least ten times. This chain uses TRBV20-1 with TRBJ1-5; tentatively, D is TRBD1 (5 bases). CDR1 and CDR2 from the germline V gene are DFQATT and SNEGSKA (reference sequence). The CDR3 contains 15 residues. CDR3 nucleotide sequence: TGCAGCGGGCCACAGGCGCCGGGTTGCAATCAGCCCCAGCATTTT. Translating it yields CSGPQAPGCNQPQHF.

The chain uses TRBV7-9 and TRBJ2-1; TRBD1 matches at 8 bases. CDR1 and CDR2 from the germline V gene are SEHNR and FQNEAQ (reference sequence). V lost 5 bases to trimming and J lost 2 bases; unmatched junction nucleotides: 5. This CDR3 is 15 amino acids long. The DNA for the CDR3 is TGTGCCAGCAGCGGCGGACAGGGAACCTACAATGAGCAGTTCTTC. Translated: CASSGGQGTYNEQFF.

This clonotype is termed medium-sized. The chain combines TRBV20-1 with TRBJ1-2, with a tentative D call TRBD1 (6 bases). Trimming removed 3 bases from V and 4 bases from J, with 18 bases in between. Germline V lookup: CDR1 DFQATT, CDR2 SNEGSKA (reference sequence). There are 15 residues in the CDR3. CDR3 in amino acids: CSARPGQQITYGYTF. The DNA for the CDR3 is TGCAGTGCTAGGCCGGGACAACAGATTACCTATGGCTACACCTTC.